This entry is about one T cell receptor beta chain. The record originates from a study of T cells after posttransplantation cyclophosphamide. CDR3 size: 15 residues. Germline trimming cut 4 bases from V and 0 bases from J; bases unmatched to any gene: 2. The germline V gene encodes CDR1 LGHNA and CDR2 YNFKEQ. Profiled with immunoSEQ multiplex PCR; TCRdb holds only in-frame clones, not every one. The table includes approximately 3,800 clones, less than 85% detected once. Controls had myeloablative marrow grafts with methotrexate and calcineurin inhibitor, sampled at 1 year. The source was PBMCs, collected after allogeneic stem cell transplant with calcineurin inhibitor and methotrexate. The TCR originated in a female patient between 50 and 59 years old who received an allogeneic stem cell transplant from an unrelated donor, was CMV-positive, and had acute and chronic GVHD. The graft donor may have contributed some T cells. The chain employs TRBV4-2 and TRBJ2-3, with 9 positions matching TRBD2. CDR3 sequence: CASSRGTSSTDTQYF. Written as DNA, the CDR3 is TGTGCCAGCAGCCGGGGGACTAGCAGCACAGATACGCAGTATTTT.